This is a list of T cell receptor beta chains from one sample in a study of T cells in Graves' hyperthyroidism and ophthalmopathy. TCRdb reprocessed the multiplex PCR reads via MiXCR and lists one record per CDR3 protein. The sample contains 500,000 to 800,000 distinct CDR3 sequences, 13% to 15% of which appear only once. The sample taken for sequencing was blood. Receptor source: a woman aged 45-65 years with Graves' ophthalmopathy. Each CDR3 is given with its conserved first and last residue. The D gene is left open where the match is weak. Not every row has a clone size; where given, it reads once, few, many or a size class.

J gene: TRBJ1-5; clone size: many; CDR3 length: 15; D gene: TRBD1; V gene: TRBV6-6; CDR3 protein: CASSYNRGTNQPQHF; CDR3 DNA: TGTGCCAGCAGTTACAACAGGGGCACCAATCAGCCCCAGCATTTT
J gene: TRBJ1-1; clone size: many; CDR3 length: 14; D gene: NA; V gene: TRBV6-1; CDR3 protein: CASRMRLGGTEAFF; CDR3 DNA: TGTGCCAGCAGGATGAGATTAGGGGGGACTGAAGCTTTCTTT
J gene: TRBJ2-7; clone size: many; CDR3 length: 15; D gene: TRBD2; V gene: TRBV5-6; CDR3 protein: CASSLWASGRYEQYF; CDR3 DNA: TGTGCCAGCAGCTTGTGGGCTAGCGGGAGGTACGAGCAGTACTTC
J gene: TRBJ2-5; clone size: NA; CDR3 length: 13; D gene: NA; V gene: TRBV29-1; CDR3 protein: CSVTGQGWETQYF; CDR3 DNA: TGCAGCGTCACCGGGCAGGGATGGGAGACCCAGTACTTC
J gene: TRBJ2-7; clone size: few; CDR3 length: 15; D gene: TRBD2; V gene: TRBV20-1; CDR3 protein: CSANNPSGSFYEQYF; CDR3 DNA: TGCAGTGCCAATAATCCTAGCGGGAGTTTCTACGAGCAGTACTTC
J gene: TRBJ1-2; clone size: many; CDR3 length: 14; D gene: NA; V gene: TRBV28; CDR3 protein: CASSPAGMDYGYTF; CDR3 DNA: TGTGCCAGCAGCCCGGCAGGGATGGACTATGGCTACACCTTC
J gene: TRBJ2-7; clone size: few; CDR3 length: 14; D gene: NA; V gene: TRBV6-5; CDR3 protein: CASSYDSKAYEQYF; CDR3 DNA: TGTGCCAGCAGTTACGACAGCAAAGCCTACGAGCAGTACTTC
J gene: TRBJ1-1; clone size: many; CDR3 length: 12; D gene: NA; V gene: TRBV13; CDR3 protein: CASCRENTEAFF; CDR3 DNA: TGTGCCAGCTGCCGGGAGAACACTGAAGCTTTCTTT
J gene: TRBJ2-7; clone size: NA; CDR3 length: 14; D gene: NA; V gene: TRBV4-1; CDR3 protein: CASSQDPYSYEQYF; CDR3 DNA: TGCGCCAGCAGCCAAGACCCTTACTCCTACGAGCAGTACTTC
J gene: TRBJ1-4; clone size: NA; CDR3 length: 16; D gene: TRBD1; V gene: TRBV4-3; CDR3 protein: CASSQDWGQINEKLFF; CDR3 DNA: TGCGCCAGCAGCCAAGACTGGGGACAGATTAATGAAAAACTGTTTTTT
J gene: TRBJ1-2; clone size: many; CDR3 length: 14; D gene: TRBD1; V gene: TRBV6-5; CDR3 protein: CASSYLDRGYGYTF; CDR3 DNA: TGTGCCAGCAGTTATCTCGACAGGGGTTATGGCTACACCTTC
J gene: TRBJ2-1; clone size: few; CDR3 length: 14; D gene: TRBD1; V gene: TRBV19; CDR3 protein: CASRWGTGGNEQFF; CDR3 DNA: TGTGCCAGTAGGTGGGGGACAGGGGGCAATGAGCAGTTCTTC
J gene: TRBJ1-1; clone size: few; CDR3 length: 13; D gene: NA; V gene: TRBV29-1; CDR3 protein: CSARDLLNTEAFF; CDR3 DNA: TGCAGCGCAAGGGACCTCTTGAACACTGAAGCTTTCTTT
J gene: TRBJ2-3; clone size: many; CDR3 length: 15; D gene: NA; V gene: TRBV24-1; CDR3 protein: CATSDIGTDDNTQYF; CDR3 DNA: TGTGCCACCAGTGACATTGGGACTGACGATAATACGCAGTATTTT
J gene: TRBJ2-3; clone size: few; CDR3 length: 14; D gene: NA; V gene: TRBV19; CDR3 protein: CASSIPALTDTQYF; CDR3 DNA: TGTGCCAGTAGTATCCCGGCCCTCACAGATACGCAGTATTTT
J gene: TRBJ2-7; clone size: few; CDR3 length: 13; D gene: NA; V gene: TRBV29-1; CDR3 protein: CSVAGSLGSEQYF; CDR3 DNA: TGCAGCGTTGCAGGCAGCCTAGGGAGTGAGCAGTACTTC
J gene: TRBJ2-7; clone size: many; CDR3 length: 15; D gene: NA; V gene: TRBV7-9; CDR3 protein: CASSPGQDSSYEQYF; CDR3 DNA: TGTGCCAGCAGCCCTGGGCAGGATAGCTCCTACGAGCAGTACTTC
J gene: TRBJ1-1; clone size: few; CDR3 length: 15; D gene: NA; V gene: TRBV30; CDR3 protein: CAWVPNLTRGQEAFF; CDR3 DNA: TGTGCCTGGGTCCCAAACCTTACCCGGGGGCAGGAAGCTTTCTTT
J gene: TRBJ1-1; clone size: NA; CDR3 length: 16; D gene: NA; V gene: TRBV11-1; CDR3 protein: CASSPERGTAGTEAFF; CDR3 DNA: TGTGCCAGCAGCCCGGAGCGGGGGACGGCGGGGACTGAAGCTTTCTTT
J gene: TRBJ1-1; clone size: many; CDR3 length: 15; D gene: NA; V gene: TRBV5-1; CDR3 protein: CASSLGPTPNTEAFF; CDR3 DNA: TGCGCCAGCAGCTTGGGACCGACGCCGAACACTGAAGCTTTCTTT
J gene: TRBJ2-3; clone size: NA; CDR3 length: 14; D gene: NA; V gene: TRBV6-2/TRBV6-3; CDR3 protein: CATQGRTYTDTQYF; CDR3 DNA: TGTGCCACGCAGGGTAGGACCTACACAGATACGCAGTATTTT
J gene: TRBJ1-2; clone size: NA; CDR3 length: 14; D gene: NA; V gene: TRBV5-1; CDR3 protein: CASSLRWGGYGYTF; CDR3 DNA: TGCGCCAGCAGCCTCCGTTGGGGGGGGTATGGCTACACCTTC
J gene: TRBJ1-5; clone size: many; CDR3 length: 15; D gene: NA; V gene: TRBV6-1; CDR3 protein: CASSERPQGYQPQHF; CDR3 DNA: TGTGCCAGCAGTGAAAGACCTCAGGGCTATCAGCCCCAGCATTTT
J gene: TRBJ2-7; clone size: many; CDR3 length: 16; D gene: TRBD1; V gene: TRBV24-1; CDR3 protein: CATSDLPGTGVPEQYF; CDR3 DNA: TGTGCCACCAGTGATTTACCCGGGACAGGGGTGCCCGAGCAGTACTTC
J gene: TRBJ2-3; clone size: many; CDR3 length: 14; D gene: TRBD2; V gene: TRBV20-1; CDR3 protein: CSAGRTSVMDTQYF; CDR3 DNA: TGCAGTGCTGGACGGACTAGCGTAATGGATACGCAGTATTTT
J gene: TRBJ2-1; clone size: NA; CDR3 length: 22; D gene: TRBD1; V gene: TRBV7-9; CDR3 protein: CASSFFGQGDPRSQGLYNEQFF; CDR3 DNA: TGTGCCAGCAGCTTTTTTGGACAGGGGGATCCTAGGTCTCAGGGGCTATACAATGAGCAGTTCTTC
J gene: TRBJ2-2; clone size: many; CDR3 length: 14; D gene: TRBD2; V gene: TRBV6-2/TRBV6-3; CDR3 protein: CASLLSGSYGELFF; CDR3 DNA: TGTGCCAGCCTCTTAAGCGGGAGCTACGGGGAGCTGTTTTTT
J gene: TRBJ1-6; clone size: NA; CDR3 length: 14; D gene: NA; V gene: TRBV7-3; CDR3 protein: CASSLGERNSPLHF; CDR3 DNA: TGTGCCAGCAGCTTAGGGGAGCGGAATTCACCCCTCCACTTT
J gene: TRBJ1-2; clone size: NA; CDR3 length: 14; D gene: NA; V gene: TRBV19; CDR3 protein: CASRVFRGSYGYTF; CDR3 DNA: TGTGCCAGTAGAGTCTTCAGGGGAAGCTATGGCTACACCTTC
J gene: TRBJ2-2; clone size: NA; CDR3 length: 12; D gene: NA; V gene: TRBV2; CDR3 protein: CAGAFRTGELFF; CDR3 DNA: TGTGCCGGCGCCTTTCGCACCGGGGAGCTGTTTTTT
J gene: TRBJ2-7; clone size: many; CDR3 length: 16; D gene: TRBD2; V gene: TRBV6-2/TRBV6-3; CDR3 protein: CASNNYPTSGIYEQYF; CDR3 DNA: TGTGCCAGCAACAATTACCCCACTAGCGGAATTTACGAGCAGTACTTC
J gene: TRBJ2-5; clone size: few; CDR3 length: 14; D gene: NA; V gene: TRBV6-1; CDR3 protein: CASSSGLPKETQYF; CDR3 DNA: TGTGCCAGCAGTTCGGGACTTCCGAAAGAGACCCAGTACTTC
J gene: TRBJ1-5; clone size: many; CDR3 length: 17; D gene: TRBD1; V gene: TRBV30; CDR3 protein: CAWSVGRGLDSNQPQHF; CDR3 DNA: TGTGCCTGGAGTGTTGGCAGGGGGTTAGATAGCAATCAGCCCCAGCATTTT
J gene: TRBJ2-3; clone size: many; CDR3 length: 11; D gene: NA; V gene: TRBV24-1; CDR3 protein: CATSEEDTQYF; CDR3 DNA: TGTGCCACCAGTGAGGAAGATACGCAGTATTTT
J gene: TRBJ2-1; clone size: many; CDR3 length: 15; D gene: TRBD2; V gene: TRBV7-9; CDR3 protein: CASSPTSGRKNEQFF; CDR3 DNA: TGTGCCAGCAGCCCCACTAGCGGGAGGAAGAATGAGCAGTTCTTC
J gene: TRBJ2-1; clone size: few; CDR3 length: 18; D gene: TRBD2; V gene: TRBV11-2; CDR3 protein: CASSRFGGLAGERDEQFF; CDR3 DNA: TGTGCCAGCAGCCGTTTTGGAGGACTAGCGGGAGAGAGGGATGAGCAGTTCTTC
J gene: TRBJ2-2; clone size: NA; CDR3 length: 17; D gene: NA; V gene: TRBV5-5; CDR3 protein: CASSLGPGRFNTGELFF; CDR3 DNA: TGTGCCAGCAGCTTGGGTCCCGGGAGATTTAACACCGGGGAGCTGTTTTTT
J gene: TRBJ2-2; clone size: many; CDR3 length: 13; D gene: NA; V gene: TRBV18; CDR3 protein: CASSPRATGELFF; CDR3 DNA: TGTGCCAGCTCACCGAGGGCCACCGGGGAGCTGTTTTTT
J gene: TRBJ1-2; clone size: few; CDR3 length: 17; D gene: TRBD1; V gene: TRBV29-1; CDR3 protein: CSVEGQGQEVLDYGYTF; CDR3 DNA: TGCAGCGTTGAAGGTCAGGGACAGGAGGTTCTAGACTATGGCTACACCTTC
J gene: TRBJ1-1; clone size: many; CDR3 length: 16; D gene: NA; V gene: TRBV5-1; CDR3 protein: CASSLPVGVRNTEAFF; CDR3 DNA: TGCGCCAGCAGCTTGCCGGTAGGAGTCCGGAACACTGAAGCTTTCTTT
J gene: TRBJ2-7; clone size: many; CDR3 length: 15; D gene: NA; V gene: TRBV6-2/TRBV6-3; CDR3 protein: CASSYSRSPGYEQYF; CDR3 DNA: TGTGCCAGCAGTTACTCTAGATCTCCGGGGTACGAGCAGTACTTC
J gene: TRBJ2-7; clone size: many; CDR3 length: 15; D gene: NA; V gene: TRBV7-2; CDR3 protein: CASSGRMGRSYEQYF; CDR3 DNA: TGTGCCAGCAGCGGCCGTATGGGGCGTTCCTACGAGCAGTACTTC
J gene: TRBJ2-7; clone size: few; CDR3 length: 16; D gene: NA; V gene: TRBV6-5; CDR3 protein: CASSYSPPHSSYEQYF; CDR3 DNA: TGTGCCAGCAGTTACTCACCCCCCCACAGCTCCTACGAGCAGTACTTC
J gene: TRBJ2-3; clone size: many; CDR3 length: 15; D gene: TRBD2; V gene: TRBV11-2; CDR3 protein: CASSRGLVIWDTQYF; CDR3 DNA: TGTGCCAGCAGCCGGGGACTAGTTATTTGGGATACGCAGTATTTT
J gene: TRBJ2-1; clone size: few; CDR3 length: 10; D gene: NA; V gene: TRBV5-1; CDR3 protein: CASSWPRSFF; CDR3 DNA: TGCGCCAGCAGCTGGCCCCGCAGTTTCTTC
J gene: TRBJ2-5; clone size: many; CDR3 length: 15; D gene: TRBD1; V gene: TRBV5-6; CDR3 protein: CASSLGRQGQETQYF; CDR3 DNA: TGTGCCAGCAGCTTGGGTCGACAGGGACAAGAGACCCAGTACTTC